This T cell receptor (beta chain) stems from a study of identical twins. Study-wide results and caveats: For out-of-frame alpha sequences shared by twins, low generation probability was in excess. One should note that invariant MAIT and iNKT cells could partly confound zero-insertion analyses. The authors drew conclusions from cross-sectional statistical analysis rather than following the same donors. Clonotypes of the beta chain that were abundant in cord blood carried fewer insertions (memory repertoires showed none).

One entry per CDR3 protein, called by TCRdb with MiXCR from the 5' RACE reads. The table has hundreds of thousands of distinct CDR3 sequences, 5.5% to 6.5% seen once; the top ten hold around 1.9%. This clonotype has at least ten counts. Its antigen is not identified. This sequence was found in a young man in good health. The sequenced sample was naive T cells sorted from blood.

Here the CDR3 reads CAMNWRGPHEQYF. Here the CDR3 DNA reads TGCGCCATGAACTGGAGGGGCCCCCACGAGCAGTACTTC. This rearrangement joins TRBV5-1 to TRBJ2-7, with D tentatively TRBD2 (6 bases). Germline V lookup: CDR1 SGHRS, CDR2 YFSETQ. With 9 bases removed from V and 5 bases from J, the gap between germline ends came to 18 bases. This CDR3 region has 13 residues.